Listed below are T cell receptor beta chains from one sample, sequenced in a study of blood T cell repertoires in COVID-19. TCRdb's table, derived via immunoSEQ multiplex PCR, lists solely in-frame clones and lacks some. The sample contains some 190,000 clones, approximately 80% of which appear only once. The sequenced sample was peripheral blood. Every receptor here comes from an elderly woman with COVID-19, enrolled during active disease. Each CDR3 is given without its conserved first and last residue. The order of the fields is J gene, V gene, CDR3 protein.

j_call: TRBJ1-2; v_call: TRBV19; cdr3_aa: ASRNLQGIGYT
j_call: TRBJ1-1; v_call: TRBV5-5; cdr3_aa: ASSMGQNTEAF
j_call: TRBJ2-1; v_call: TRBV18; cdr3_aa: ASSPPRTSGKTYNEQF
j_call: TRBJ2-3; v_call: TRBV6-4; cdr3_aa: ASSVGPRGDTQY
j_call: TRBJ2-2; v_call: TRBV12-3/TRBV12-4; cdr3_aa: ASRDRTGGELF
j_call: TRBJ1-1; v_call: TRBV18; cdr3_aa: ASSPSTGTEAF
j_call: TRBJ2-3; v_call: TRBV7-3; cdr3_aa: ASSPGRAGVSTQY
j_call: TRBJ2-2; v_call: TRBV3-1/TRBV3-2; cdr3_aa: ASSQLRLPGELF
j_call: TRBJ1-3; v_call: TRBV5-1; cdr3_aa: ASSYAGTAGNTIY
j_call: TRBJ2-3; v_call: TRBV7-9; cdr3_aa: ASSLSASSDTQY
j_call: TRBJ2-2; v_call: TRBV9; cdr3_aa: ASSPGTGGRTGELF
j_call: TRBJ2-5; v_call: TRBV5-4; cdr3_aa: ASSLRQGVEETQY
j_call: TRBJ1-5; v_call: TRBV12-3/TRBV12-4; cdr3_aa: ASSLIGDQPQH
j_call: TRBJ2-7; v_call: TRBV6-5; cdr3_aa: ASTESEYYEQY
j_call: TRBJ2-7; v_call: TRBV29-1; cdr3_aa: SATSTSYEQY
j_call: TRBJ2-7; v_call: TRBV18; cdr3_aa: ASSRSGSRDEQY
j_call: TRBJ2-2; v_call: TRBV7-9; cdr3_aa: ASSSVVGGDTGELF
j_call: TRBJ1-4; v_call: TRBV21-1; cdr3_aa: ASSRWDRRKLF
j_call: TRBJ1-6; v_call: TRBV18; cdr3_aa: ASSSTGKGSPLH
j_call: TRBJ1-1; v_call: TRBV5-3; cdr3_aa: ARSSWIPGQPNTEAF
j_call: TRBJ2-2; v_call: TRBV7-9; cdr3_aa: ASSLELAGGWELF
j_call: TRBJ1-2; v_call: TRBV6-5; cdr3_aa: ASSPNRASNYGYT
j_call: TRBJ1-5; v_call: TRBV19; cdr3_aa: ASSGQGYSNQPQH
j_call: TRBJ1-4; v_call: TRBV9; cdr3_aa: ASSVGPELSLGEKLF
j_call: TRBJ2-1; v_call: TRBV6-5; cdr3_aa: ASTHGEKQF
j_call: TRBJ2-1; v_call: TRBV11-2; cdr3_aa: ASSARASGPRGPF
j_call: TRBJ1-1; v_call: TRBV5-1; cdr3_aa: ASSLGGSGTEAF
j_call: TRBJ1-4; v_call: TRBV6-6; cdr3_aa: AGRRSNEKLF
j_call: TRBJ1-1; v_call: TRBV3-1/TRBV3-2; cdr3_aa: ASGGPHENTEAF
j_call: TRBJ1-1; v_call: TRBV13; cdr3_aa: ASSPTAGGRTNTEAF
j_call: TRBJ2-1; v_call: TRBV5-4; cdr3_aa: ASSRTSATYNEQF
j_call: TRBJ1-2; v_call: TRBV12-3/TRBV12-4; cdr3_aa: ASSLGNYGYT
j_call: TRBJ1-2; v_call: TRBV20-1; cdr3_aa: SAREGEVGGYT
j_call: TRBJ1-2; v_call: TRBV30; cdr3_aa: AWSGKAHGYT
j_call: TRBJ1-4; v_call: TRBV15; cdr3_aa: ATSTDRATNEKLF
j_call: TRBJ2-7; v_call: TRBV5-5; cdr3_aa: ASSLGTIPSEQY
j_call: TRBJ1-1; v_call: TRBV3-1/TRBV3-2; cdr3_aa: ASSQGHLNTEAF
j_call: TRBJ2-7; v_call: TRBV6-5; cdr3_aa: AVPPSTGPYEQY
j_call: TRBJ1-6; v_call: TRBV5-1; cdr3_aa: ASSEDRGSSPLH
j_call: TRBJ1-1; v_call: TRBV4-1; cdr3_aa: ASSPDKNTEAF
j_call: TRBJ2-7; v_call: TRBV7-3; cdr3_aa: ASSPDRDRGREQY
j_call: TRBJ1-5; v_call: TRBV4-1; cdr3_aa: ASSQGGGYSNQPQH
j_call: TRBJ2-1; v_call: TRBV11-2; cdr3_aa: ASSLRQGGRVSIGNEQF
j_call: TRBJ1-1; v_call: TRBV3-1/TRBV3-2; cdr3_aa: ASSQDLGGEGVAF
j_call: TRBJ1-4; v_call: TRBV7-9; cdr3_aa: ASSSHHRGRAEKLF
j_call: TRBJ2-7; v_call: TRBV4-1; cdr3_aa: ASSQELAEIYEQY
j_call: TRBJ1-6; v_call: TRBV4-1; cdr3_aa: ASSQDWPGLNSPLH
j_call: TRBJ2-3; v_call: TRBV4-2; cdr3_aa: ASSAFGGLTSTDTQY
j_call: TRBJ2-2; v_call: TRBV25-1; cdr3_aa: ASSESRVITGELF
j_call: TRBJ2-3; v_call: TRBV3-1/TRBV3-2; cdr3_aa: ASSQRQGADTQY
j_call: TRBJ1-1; v_call: TRBV7-8; cdr3_aa: ASSLQGMDTEAF
j_call: TRBJ2-3; v_call: TRBV24-1; cdr3_aa: ATRAGRADTQY
j_call: TRBJ2-7; v_call: TRBV9; cdr3_aa: ASSVDSGRIREQY